Below are 18 T cell receptor beta chains sequenced from a single sample in a study of cytomegalovirus exposure and HLA in healthy donors. The table came from immunoSEQ multiplex PCR; TCRdb's copy has only in-frame clones and leaves some out. The top ten clones hold about 1.4% of a sample with some 130,000 clones, approximately 91% of them seen once. Sequencing input: PBMCs. These receptors were obtained from a man younger than 45 in good health and CMV-seronegative.

The DNA of the CDR3 is TGTGCCAGTAGTAGCCCGACAGGGGCTGCAACCGGGGAGCTGTTTTTT. Protein sequence: CASSSPTGAATGELFF. The chain carries TRBV19 and TRBJ2-2; 8 nucleotides match TRBD1. The CDR3 length is 16 residues. Looked up from germline, CDR1 is LNHDA and CDR2 is SQIVND (reference sequence). The junction had 9 bases not matched to a gene; V was cut back by 4 bases and J by 5 bases.

The chain recombines TRBV19 with TRBJ2-2; 8 bases match TRBD1. V gave up 1 base and J gave up 2 bases; unmatched junction bases: 3. The CDR3 length is 16 residues. Germline V CDR1 and CDR2: LNHDA, SQIVND (reference sequence). The CDR3 region is CASSIGTGPNTGELFF. The CDR3 DNA follows: TGTGCCAGTAGTATAGGGACAGGGCCTAACACCGGGGAGCTGTTTTTT.

In its sample, this clone was seen once. This sequence joins TRBV5-6 and TRBJ1-2; unclear D gene. CDR1 and CDR2 from the germline V gene are SGHDT and YYEEEE. The V end lost 0 bases, the J end lost 4 bases, and 10 bases lay between the germline ends. This CDR3 contains 14 residues. The CDR3 DNA reads TGTGCCAGCAGCTTGGGAACCGCGCTCTATGGCTACACCTTC. This gives the protein CASSLGTALYGYTF.

This rearrangement joins TRBV5-1 to TRBJ1-2; D might be TRBD1 (5 bases). This CDR3 is 15 amino acids long. V shed 4 bases and J shed 8 bases, with 21 bases lying between them. The germline V gene has CDR1 SGHRS and CDR2 YFSETQ. The CDR3 region is CASSPDPDNRRGYTF. As DNA, the CDR3 is TGCGCCAGCAGCCCCGACCCGGACAACCGACGGGGCTACACCTTC.

The V and J genes are TRBV5-4 and TRBJ2-7; D is unresolved. CDR1 and CDR2 (germline): SGHNT, YYREEE (reference sequence). This CDR3 has 17 amino acids. V lost 1 base and J 1 base, leaving 18 bases between the germline ends. The CDR3 DNA follows: TGTGCCAGCAGCTTGAATTCGGGTTTTAGCCGTTCCTACGAGCAGTACTTC. As protein: CASSLNSGFSRSYEQYF.

This clone was detected a few times. The chain recombines TRBV5-4 with TRBJ1-6, with D uncertain. Germline V gene data show CDR1 as SGHNT and CDR2 as YYREEE (reference sequence). The CDR3 runs 13 residues. V lost 4 bases and J 8 bases, leaving 10 bases between the germline ends. This chain's CDR3 is CASSAGQDSPLHF. CDR3 bases: TGTGCCAGCAGCGCGGGCCAGGATTCACCCCTCCACTTT.

This clone was seen a few times. The genes are TRBV11-2 and TRBJ2-3; weak D call: TRBD1 (6 bases). V shed 4 bases and J shed 6 bases, with 8 bases lying between them. This CDR3 spans 12 amino acids. Germline V gives CDR1 SGHAT, CDR2 FQNNGV. The DNA for the CDR3 is TGTGCCAGCAGCTCAGGGGCGGATACGCAGTATTTT. Encoded protein: CASSSGADTQYF.

This sequence joins TRBV30 and TRBJ2-2, with TRBD2 matching 9 bases. Trimming took 1 base from V and 8 from J; bases not matched to a gene: 8. This CDR3 region has 15 residues. The germline CDR1 and CDR2 sequences are GTSNPN and SVGIG (reference sequence). The DNA for the CDR3 is TGTGCCTGGAGTGCCTACGTTAGCGGGAGAGGGGAGCTGTTTTTT. It codes for CAWSAYVSGRGELFF.

The chain uses TRBV7-2 and TRBJ2-1; D not certain. The CDR3 consists of 15 residues. The germline V and J ends were trimmed by 3 bases and 1 base, with 10 bases remaining between them. CDR1 and CDR2 from the germline V gene are SGHTA and FQGNSA. CDR3 amino acids: CASSFLPVSYNEQFF. The CDR3 region has the DNA TGTGCCAGCAGCTTCCTTCCGGTTTCCTACAATGAGCAGTTCTTC.

V gene TRBV27 combines with J gene TRBJ2-1, with a possible D match to TRBD2 (6 bases). CDR1 is MNHEY, CDR2 SMNVEV, per germline (reference sequence). V lost 6 bases, J lost 0 bases, and 12 bases lay in between. This CDR3 is built from 15 residues. CDR3 residues: CASSSGLLSYNEQFF. DNA of the CDR3: TGTGCCAGCAGCTCGGGACTCCTCTCCTACAATGAGCAGTTCTTC.

The count of this clone is one. The chain has TRBV30 and TRBJ2-7; 9 positions match TRBD1. V shed 8 bases and J 4 bases; nucleotides not matched to a gene: 6. Germline V gene data show CDR1 as GTSNPN and CDR2 as SVGIG (reference sequence). CDR3 length: 12 residues. The CDR3 reads CAGGDRDYEQYF. The CDR3 DNA reads TGTGCCGGAGGGGACAGGGATTACGAGCAGTACTTC.

This rearrangement joins TRBV7-9 to TRBJ1-1; perhaps TRBD1 as D (6 bases). The CDR3 runs 15 residues. The ends were cut back, 2 bases at V and 2 bases at J, with 12 bases in the middle. CDR1 and CDR2 from the germline V gene are SEHNR and FQNEAQ (reference sequence). The CDR3 nucleotides read TGTGCCAGCAGCTTACTCCAGGGGCACAACACTGAAGCTTTCTTT. The encoded protein is CASSLLQGHNTEAFF.

The rearrangement joins TRBV6-1 to TRBJ1-1; D perhaps matches TRBD1 (5 bases). V was trimmed by 3 bases and J by 5 bases, leaving 16 bases between them. CDR3 size: 15 residues. CDR1 is MNHNS and CDR2 is SASEGT in the germline V gene. The CDR3 coding sequence is TGTGCCAGCAGTGACGGGGGTAGAAGGCGGACTGAAGCTTTCTTT. This translates into CASSDGGRRRTEAFF.

This sequence joins TRBV7-3 and TRBJ2-2; 9 bases align to TRBD2. Germline CDR1 reads SGHTA; CDR2 reads FQGTGA. This CDR3 has 18 amino acids. V shed 1 base and J 5 bases; nucleotides not matched to a gene: 11. The CDR3 sequence: CASSLKLAGRRGTGELFF. The CDR3 DNA follows: TGTGCCAGCAGCTTAAAACTAGCGGGTCGGCGAGGGACCGGGGAGCTGTTTTTT.

The rearrangement joins TRBV6-5 to TRBJ2-2, with D possibly TRBD2 on 5 matching bases. V lost 2 bases, J lost 7 bases, and 14 bases lay in between. Looked up from germline, CDR1 is MNHEY and CDR2 is SVGAGI. The length of the CDR3 is 15 residues. The CDR3 nucleotides are TGTGCCAGCAGTTACGCAAAGTCGGGGAGCGGGGAGCTGTTTTTT. Translated: CASSYAKSGSGELFF.

J is TRBJ1-1 and V is TRBV5-1; TRBD1 is a possible D gene (6 bases). The CDR3 is made up of 15 amino acids. The germline gives CDR1 SGHRS, CDR2 YFSETQ. Trimming took 3 bases from V and 1 from J, leaving 13 bases between them. The CDR3 region has the DNA TGCGCCAGCAGCTGGAGCGGACAGACGAACACTGAAGCTTTCTTT. It encodes CASSWSGQTNTEAFF. The full variable domain, rest sourced from reference TRBV5-1 and TRBJ1-1, is KAGVTQTPRYLIKTRGQQVTLSCSPISGHRSVSWYQQTPGQGLQFLFEYFSETQRNKGNFPGRFSGRQFSNSRSEMNVSTLELGDSALYLCASSWSGQTNTEAFFGQGTRLTVV.

This chain uses TRBV10-1 with TRBJ2-2; D perhaps matches TRBD1 (5 bases). V was pared by 3 bases and J by 3 bases, with 23 bases between. Germline V lookup: CDR1 WNHNN, CDR2 SYGVQD (reference sequence). The CDR3 is 19 residues long. This chain's CDR3 is CASSDQGHPPLLDTGELFF. CDR3 DNA: TGCGCCAGCAGTGATCAGGGCCACCCCCCACTGTTGGACACCGGGGAGCTGTTTTTT.

This chain links TRBV29-1 with TRBJ1-1; D perhaps matches TRBD1 (6 bases). CDR1 and CDR2 from the germline V gene are SQVTM and ANQGSEA. The CDR3 runs to 12 residues. V gave up 4 bases and J gave up 5 bases, with 11 bases separating them. The CDR3: CSVVGGWTEAFF. The CDR3 DNA sequence: TGCAGCGTTGTAGGGGGATGGACTGAAGCTTTCTTT. Drawing the rest from reference TRBV29-1 and TRBJ1-1, the complete variable domain is SAVISQKPSRDICQRGTSLTIQCQVDSQVTMMFWYRQQPGQSLTLIATANQGSEATYESGFVIDKFPISRPNLTFSTLTVSNMSPEDSSIYLCSVVGGWTEAFFGQGTRLTVV.